Below, 31 T cell receptor beta chains from the same sample are listed, as sequenced in a study of cytomegalovirus exposure and HLA in healthy donors. A multiplex PCR was run with 60 Vbeta primers and 13 Jbeta primers. Sequencing used immunoSEQ multiplex PCR; TCRdb keeps in-frame clones, though not all of them. Found here are about 250,000 clones, about 90% of them singletons; the top ten hold approximately 1.5%. Sample: PBMCs. These receptors all come from a girl aged 2-10 years in good health and CMV-seronegative.

This clone is a singleton in its sample. The chain has TRBV30 and TRBJ1-1; 12 bases fit TRBD1. Germline V gene lookup returns CDR1 GTSNPN and CDR2 SVGIG (reference sequence). The ends lost 4 bases at V and 4 bases at J; junction bases unmatched: 1. There are 13 residues in the CDR3. Here the CDR3 reads CAWKGQGATEAFF. DNA of the CDR3: TGTGCCTGGAAGGGACAGGGGGCCACTGAAGCTTTCTTT.

As concerns this clone: One end of the junction varies from germline; a read error may be responsible. This sequence joins TRBV19 and TRBJ2-6; D gene uncertain. Germline CDR1 reads LNHDA; CDR2 reads SQIVND (reference sequence). CDR3 size: 10 residues. CDR3 region: CGSGANVLTF. The DNA for the CDR3 is TGCGGCTCTGGGGCCAACGTCCTGACTTTC.

V gene TRBV7-7 combines with J gene TRBJ2-1; 10 bases are shared with TRBD1. V lost 8 bases and J lost 6; bases outside the gene matches: 4. The CDR3 contains 13 residues. The germline CDR1 and CDR2 sequences are SSHAT and FNYEAQ (reference sequence). Written as DNA, the CDR3 is TGTGCCAGCGCCGGACAGGGGGGCAATGAGCAGTTCTTC. Protein sequence: CASAGQGGNEQFF.

This rearrangement joins TRBV7-8 to TRBJ1-2; maybe TRBD1 (5 bases). The germline V and J ends were trimmed by 1 base and 4 bases, with 10 bases remaining between them. The length of the CDR3 is 14 residues. In germline, CDR1 is SGHVS, CDR2 FQNEAQ. The CDR3 DNA follows: TGTGCCAGCAGCTTAGGGGGCGATGGCTATGGCTACACCTTC. Encoded protein: CASSLGGDGYGYTF.

The V call is TRBV7-8, the J call TRBJ2-7, with a possible D match to TRBD2 (5 bases). The V gene lost 2 bases and the J gene lost 0 bases, with 8 bases spanning the gap. The CDR3 has 14 amino acids. Germline-derived CDR1 and CDR2 are SGHVS and FQNEAQ. The CDR3, as DNA: TGTGCCAGCAGCTTATCGACTAACTCCTACGAGCAGTACTTC. Translation: CASSLSTNSYEQYF. Using reference TRBV7-8 and TRBJ2-7 for the parts outside the CDR3, the full variable domain is GAGVSQSPRYKVAKRGQDVALRCDPISGHVSLFWYQQALGQGPEFLTYFQNEAQLDKSGLPSDRFFAERPEGSVSTLKIQRTQQEDSAVYLCASSLSTNSYEQYFGPGTRLTVT.

The chain uses TRBV9 and TRBJ2-1, with TRBD2 as a possible D gene (5 bases). The germline V and J ends were trimmed by 0 bases and 0 bases, with 7 bases remaining between them. Germline CDR1 reads SGDLS; CDR2 reads YYNGEE. The CDR3 has 15 residues. The CDR3 loop reads CASSVVSDSYNEQFF. CDR3 DNA sequence: TGTGCCAGCAGCGTAGTTAGCGACTCCTACAATGAGCAGTTCTTC.

This clone was picked up one time. The chain joins TRBV6-5 to TRBJ2-7, with D possibly being TRBD1 (6 bases). V dropped 0 bases and J dropped 2 bases, with 8 bases sitting between them. This CDR3 is 14 amino acids long. CDR1 is MNHEY and CDR2 is SVGAGI in the germline V gene. The CDR3 nucleotides read TGTGCCAGCAGTTACTCCGGACAGACCTACGAGCAGTACTTC. Translation: CASSYSGQTYEQYF.

This clone showed up just once. Written as DNA, the CDR3 is TGTGCCAGCAGTACTTTGGTGGTTACAGGACCCATGAACACTGAAGCTTTCTTT. Its translation is CASSTLVVTGPMNTEAFF. J is TRBJ1-1 and V is TRBV2; a possible D gene is TRBD1 (5 bases). Germline V CDR1 and CDR2: SNHLY, FYNNEI. The CDR3 sequence is 18 residues long. With 5 bases removed from V and 0 bases from J, the gap between germline ends came to 22 bases.

As DNA, the CDR3 is TGTGCCTGGAGCGGACTAGCGGGGGGGCTTCAAGAGACCCAGTACTTC. It specifies CAWSGLAGGLQETQYF. This rearrangement joins TRBV30 to TRBJ2-5; 15 bases are a match to TRBD2. Per the germline V gene, CDR1 is GTSNPN and CDR2 is SVGIG (reference sequence). The V and J ends lost 3 bases and 2 bases, in that order; junction bases with no gene match: 4. The CDR3 consists of 16 residues.

This rearrangement joins TRBV5-1 to TRBJ1-1, with D unresolved. The germline V gene encodes CDR1 SGHRS and CDR2 YFSETQ. V gave up 4 bases and J gave up 1 base, with 8 bases separating them. This CDR3 comprises 13 residues. CDR3 protein: CASSPYTNTEAFF. The CDR3 region has the DNA TGCGCCAGCAGCCCGTACACGAACACTGAAGCTTTCTTT.

This clone was observed a few times. The rearrangement uses TRBV7-6 and TRBJ2-2; 7 positions match TRBD2. V shed 4 bases, J shed 5 bases, and the junction held 10 bases outside the gene matches. This CDR3 region has 16 residues. CDR1 is SGHVS and CDR2 is FNYEAQ in the germline V gene. The CDR3 DNA is TGTGCCAGCAGCTCCCCGGGGGGAGGGGTAACCGGGGAGCTGTTTTTT. The encoded protein is CASSSPGGGVTGELFF.

The V call is TRBV19, the J call TRBJ1-5; TRBD1 might be the D (5 bases). Per germline, CDR1 LNHDA and CDR2 SQIVND (reference sequence). This CDR3 region has 14 residues. Deletions cut 6 bases from V and 0 bases from J, with 9 bases between. The chain's CDR3 is CASRQVYSNQPQHF. CDR3 nucleotides: TGTGCCAGTAGACAGGTTTATAGCAATCAGCCCCAGCATTTT.

The chain combines TRBV27 with TRBJ2-7; TRBD2 aligns across 15 bases. The J segment lost 3 bases and the V segment lost 5 bases, leaving 5 bases of the junction unmatched. This CDR3 has 16 amino acids. Germline lookup yields CDR1 MNHEY and CDR2 SMNVEV (reference sequence). Written as DNA, the CDR3 is TGTGCCAGCAGTCTCGGACTAGCGGGGGGGCACTACGAGCAGTACTTC. It translates to CASSLGLAGGHYEQYF.

Concerning this clone itself: At the DNA level, this CDR3 is encoded by other sequences in the same sample as well. The chain carries TRBV5-1 and TRBJ1-1, with D tentatively TRBD1 (5 bases). V was shortened by 0 bases and J by 4 bases, with 10 bases between the two germline ends. Germline lookup yields CDR1 SGHRS and CDR2 YFSETQ. This CDR3 comprises 14 residues. In DNA, the CDR3 is TGCGCCAGCAGCTTGGGGGGGGTGGGCACTGAAGCTTTCTTT. It codes for CASSLGGVGTEAFF.

This chain links TRBV5-6 with TRBJ2-5; D is possibly TRBD1 (6 bases). CDR1 and CDR2 (germline): SGHDT, YYEEEE. The CDR3 totals 14 residues. V was pared by 7 bases and J by 4 bases, with 17 bases between. The CDR3 bases are TGTGCCAGCGAAGGGTTGGCCAGGGGAGAGACCCAGTACTTC. Amino acid sequence: CASEGLARGETQYF.

This chain connects TRBV14 to TRBJ2-5, with D unresolved. Deletions cut 1 base from V and 9 bases from J, with 18 bases between. The V gene's germline CDR1 is SGHDN and CDR2 FVKESK. This CDR3 region has 15 residues. DNA for the CDR3: TGTGCCAGCAGCCAAGGTCCGCGGAGCCTGCCGGCCCAGTACTTC. Translating gives CASSQGPRSLPAQYF. Combining the CDR3 with reference TRBV14 and TRBJ2-5 gives the whole variable domain EAGVTQFPSHSVIEKGQTVTLRCDPISGHDNLYWYRRVMGKEIKFLLHFVKESKQDESGMPNNRFLAERTGGTYSTLKVQPAELEDSGVYFCASSQGPRSLPAQYFGPGTRLLVL.

The CDR3 nucleotides are TGCGCCACCCGGGGGGAGGGCACAGATACGCAGTATTTT. It codes for CATRGEGTDTQYF. This rearrangement joins TRBV5-1 to TRBJ2-3, with 7 bases lining up with TRBD2. With V trimmed by 9 bases and J by 1 base, 5 bases remained unmatched. Germline loops: CDR1 SGHRS, CDR2 YFSETQ. CDR3 size: 13 residues.

The V call is TRBV4-2, the J call TRBJ1-6, with TRBD1 identical over 7 bases. The germline CDR1 and CDR2 sequences are LGHNA and YNFKEQ. V was clipped by 1 base and J by 10 bases; unmatched bases: 7. The CDR3 runs 15 residues. In DNA form, the CDR3 reads TGTGCCAGCAGCCAAGCTGGGCAGGGGGACTCACCCCTCCACTTT. Amino acids: CASSQAGQGDSPLHF.

The chain employs TRBV11-2 and TRBJ2-1, with 9 positions matching TRBD2. The CDR3 loop spans 17 amino acids. Germline lookup yields CDR1 SGHAT and CDR2 FQNNGV. Unmatched junction bases numbered 12, after V lost 2 bases and J lost 7 bases. The CDR3 here is CASSLYLLSGSINEQFF. The CDR3 coding sequence is TGTGCCAGCAGCTTATATTTACTTAGCGGGAGTATAAATGAGCAGTTCTTC.

The chain is built from TRBV6-4 and TRBJ2-1, with D perhaps TRBD1 (5 bases). Germline CDR1 MRHNA, CDR2 SNTAGT. Trimming left V 3 bases short and J 9 bases short, with 15 bases between. The CDR3 is made up of 14 amino acids. Here the CDR3 reads CASSEVKGSREQFF. The CDR3 DNA is TGTGCCAGCAGTGAGGTTAAGGGGTCTCGTGAGCAGTTCTTC.

The chain recombines TRBV9 with TRBJ2-1, with 10 bases identical to TRBD1. The length of the CDR3 is 16 residues. V was pared by 0 bases and J by 7 bases, with 7 bases of the junction left unmatched. Germline V gene sequence: CDR1 SGDLS, CDR2 YYNGEE. The CDR3 reads CASSVASTGGLNEQFF. CDR3 nucleotide sequence: TGTGCCAGCAGCGTAGCCTCGACAGGGGGCTTGAATGAGCAGTTCTTC.

The chain recombines TRBV7-8 with TRBJ2-7; D possibly corresponds to TRBD1 (6 bases). Deletions cut 6 bases from V and 2 bases from J, with 11 bases between. Germline loops: CDR1 SGHVS, CDR2 FQNEAQ. This CDR3 is built from 13 residues. The CDR3 bases are TGTGCCAGCAGGCCAGGGGCGACCTACGAGCAGTACTTC. Its translation is CASRPGATYEQYF. The variable domain in full, completed from reference TRBV7-8 and TRBJ2-7, reads GAGVSQSPRYKVAKRGQDVALRCDPISGHVSLFWYQQALGQGPEFLTYFQNEAQLDKSGLPSDRFFAERPEGSVSTLKIQRTQQEDSAVYLCASRPGATYEQYFGPGTRLTVT.

CDR3 sequence: CASGLSQGATNEKLFF. Written as DNA, the CDR3 is TGTGCTAGTGGTTTGTCGCAGGGGGCGACTAATGAAAAACTGTTTTTT. J is TRBJ1-4 and V is TRBV12-5; TRBD1 aligns across 8 bases. Germline CDR1 reads LGHNT; CDR2 reads FRNRAP. The CDR3 sequence is 16 residues long. The trim removed 2 bases at V and 2 bases at J, leaving 4 bases unmatched.

This clone was picked up one time. The chain has TRBV30 and TRBJ1-5; weak D call: TRBD1 (6 bases). Trimming took 3 bases from V and 3 from J, leaving 12 bases between them. The length of the CDR3 is 14 residues. The V gene's germline CDR1 is GTSNPN and CDR2 SVGIG (reference sequence). Here the CDR3 reads CAWSKQGPNQPQHF. CDR3 nucleotides: TGTGCCTGGAGCAAACAGGGTCCCAATCAGCCCCAGCATTTT.

In this sample, this clone turned up once. V usage is TRBV5-6 and J usage is TRBJ2-5; 8 positions match TRBD1. V gave up 3 bases and J gave up 2 bases; unmatched junction bases: 6. The CDR3 runs to 15 residues. Looked up from germline, CDR1 is SGHDT and CDR2 is YYEEEE. The CDR3 loop reads CASSWAGQGQETQYF. CDR3 nucleotide sequence: TGTGCCAGCAGCTGGGCCGGACAGGGACAAGAGACCCAGTACTTC.

This chain joins TRBV18 and TRBJ2-3; 7 bases line up with TRBD2. The CDR3 contains 15 residues. Germline CDR1 is KGHSH and CDR2 is LQKENI. The junction had 8 bases not matched to a gene; V was cut back by 6 bases and J by 2 bases. Written as DNA, the CDR3 is TGTGCCAGCTCTGAAGCGGGATCTAACACAGATACGCAGTATTTT. It encodes CASSEAGSNTDTQYF.

V usage is TRBV5-1 and J usage is TRBJ2-3; 7 nucleotides agree with TRBD1. Germline V lookup: CDR1 SGHRS, CDR2 YFSETQ. This CDR3 comprises 15 residues. V dropped 4 bases and J dropped 4; count of bases not matched to a gene: 9. DNA of the CDR3: TGCGCCAGCAGCCCAATTGACAGGGCCCCAGATACGCAGTATTTT. It encodes CASSPIDRAPDTQYF.

This chain joins TRBV6-6 and TRBJ1-1; D is ambiguous. This CDR3 contains 15 residues. Germline V gene data show CDR1 as MNHNY and CDR2 as SVGAGI (reference sequence). The V end lost 5 bases, the J end lost 0 bases, and 13 bases lay between the germline ends. In DNA form, the CDR3 reads TGTGCCAGCAGTAACAACGTTAACATGAACACTGAAGCTTTCTTT. Protein: CASSNNVNMNTEAFF.

This chain joins TRBV10-2 and TRBJ2-2, with TRBD2 matching 11 bases. Trimming removed 4 bases from V and 5 bases from J; junction bases left unmatched: 3. The CDR3 spans 15 residues. Germline lookup yields CDR1 WSHSY and CDR2 SAAADI. The CDR3 loop reads CASSVSGGGTGELFF. CDR3 bases: TGCGCCAGCAGTGTTAGCGGGGGGGGAACCGGGGAGCTGTTTTTT.

The chain carries TRBV30 and TRBJ1-1; D gene ambiguous. The germline V gene encodes CDR1 GTSNPN and CDR2 SVGIG (reference sequence). V lost 5 bases and J 9 bases, leaving 10 bases between the germline ends. The CDR3 extends over 10 amino acids. Here the CDR3 reads CAWYTGKAFF. In DNA form, the CDR3 reads TGTGCCTGGTACACGGGGAAAGCTTTCTTT.

J is TRBJ2-7 and V is TRBV9, with 8 nucleotides matching TRBD1. The length of the CDR3 is 16 residues. Per the germline V gene, CDR1 is SGDLS and CDR2 is YYNGEE. V was clipped by 0 bases and J by 4 bases; unmatched bases: 9. Here the CDR3 reads CASSVGVDRVFYEQYF. As DNA, the CDR3 is TGTGCCAGCAGCGTAGGTGTGGACAGGGTGTTTTACGAGCAGTACTTC.